A selection of T cell receptor beta chains follows, all from one sample in a study of blood T cells in healthy people across ages. TCRdb itself ran the 5' RACE reads through MiXCR, one entry per CDR3 protein. The table shows some 800,000 distinct CDR3 sequences, with around two fifths occurring only once. The sequencing sample was made of blood. The receptors were gathered from a man in his sixties in good health. Each CDR3 is given with its conserved first and last residue. A D gene is named only where the DNA matches it firmly. The listing skips clone size in some rows; elsewhere it reads once, few, many or a size class.

NA	TRBV4-1	TRBJ2-5	NA	TGCGCCAGCAGCCGAACGGGGAACCAAGAGACCCAGTACTTC	CASSRTGNQETQYF
once	TRBV7-2	TRBJ2-3	NA	TGTGCCAGCAGCTCTGACAGGCGTCGGTCAGATACGCAGTATTTT	CASSSDRRRSDTQYF
NA	TRBV28	TRBJ2-1	NA	TGTGCCAGCAGTTTCACCCTTACATACAATGAGCAGTTCTTC	CASSFTLTYNEQFF
NA	TRBV12-3/TRBV12-4	TRBJ2-7	NA	TGTGCCAGCAGTCAACCGGGACGGGGAGAAGAGCAGTACTTC	CASSQPGRGEEQYF
NA	TRBV27	TRBJ1-4	NA	TGTGCCAGCAGTTTACGACTGACGCGCCCTAATGAAAAACTGTTTTTT	CASSLRLTRPNEKLFF
NA	TRBV3-1	TRBJ2-2	TRBD2	TGTGCCAGCAGCCATAGCGGGAGAGCCGGGGAGCTGTTTTTT	CASSHSGRAGELFF
NA	TRBV20-1	TRBJ1-1	NA	TGCAGTGCTAGAGATGGGAGGAGGGGACCCAACACTGAAGCTTTCTTT	CSARDGRRGPNTEAFF
NA	TRBV4-3	TRBJ1-2	TRBD1	TGCGCCAGCAGCCAAGGGCCGGGACAGGGTCCCCACACCTTC	CASSQGPGQGPHTF
NA	TRBV29-1	TRBJ2-3	TRBD2	TGCAGCGTCCGGGGAGAGCGGGGGAGGCCAGATACGCAGTATTTT	CSVRGERGRPDTQYF
NA	TRBV29-1	TRBJ2-3	NA	TGCAGCGTTGCGCAGGGGGGAGGAGATACGCAGTATTTT	CSVAQGGGDTQYF
few	TRBV28	TRBJ2-1	NA	TGTGCCAGCAGTTTCTCGAAGTACAATGAGCAGTTCTTC	CASSFSKYNEQFF
NA	TRBV7-2	TRBJ2-7	TRBD2	TGTGCCAGCAGCAAAGGGGGAAGCGGGAGCTCCTACGAGCAGTACTTC	CASSKGGSGSSYEQYF
NA	TRBV6-1	TRBJ1-1	NA	TGTGCCAGCAGTGCGATCGGGAACACTGAAGCTTTCTTT	CASSAIGNTEAFF
few	TRBV5-5	TRBJ2-5	TRBD1	TGTGCCAGCAGCCCCCGGGACAGGATAAACCAAGAGACCCAGTACTTC	CASSPRDRINQETQYF
NA	TRBV13	TRBJ1-1	NA	TGTGCCAGCAGCCTCCCGACAGTCGGACCAGACACTGAAGCTTTCTTT	CASSLPTVGPDTEAFF
NA	TRBV5-1	TRBJ1-2	TRBD1	TGCGCCAGCAGCTCATACGGGACAGGGGGCGACTATGGCTACACCTTC	CASSSYGTGGDYGYTF
few	TRBV7-2	TRBJ2-1	TRBD2	TGTGCCAGCAGTCGACTAGCGGGGGGGCCGGGGAATGAGCAGTTCTTC	CASSRLAGGPGNEQFF
few	TRBV28	TRBJ2-5	NA	TGTGCCAGCAGTTTGGCGGAGGTCCAAGAGACCCAGTACTTC	CASSLAEVQETQYF
NA	TRBV2	TRBJ2-7	TRBD1	TGTGCCAGCAGTGACGAGGACAGGGCAAGTTGGCAGTACTTC	CASSDEDRASWQYF
once	TRBV27	TRBJ1-5	NA	TGTGCCAGCAGCCCTTTACAGGGCTCTTGGCAGCCCCAGCATTTT	CASSPLQGSWQPQHF
NA	TRBV3-1	TRBJ1-4	TRBD1	TGTGCCAGCAGCCAATGGGGACAGGCGGATAATGAAAAACTGTTTTTT	CASSQWGQADNEKLFF
few	TRBV7-2	TRBJ2-7	NA	TGTGCCAGCAGCGCAGGGGCAGGGTGGTCCTACGAGCAGTACTTC	CASSAGAGWSYEQYF
once	TRBV12-3/TRBV12-4	TRBJ2-1	NA	TGTGCCAGCAGTTTTGATTGGTGGGCTCTCGGAAATGAGCAGTTCTTC	CASSFDWWALGNEQFF
NA	TRBV7-9	TRBJ2-7	NA	TGTGCCAGCAGCTTAGAAGCCGGTGGCGGGAACGAGCAGTACTTC	CASSLEAGGGNEQYF
NA	TRBV12-3/TRBV12-4	TRBJ2-7	TRBD2	TGTGCCAGCAGCGTGGGACTAGCGGGGGTCCCCTACGAGCAGTACTTC	CASSVGLAGVPYEQYF